This TCR beta chain was identified in a study of blood T cell repertoires in COVID-19. Study summary: COVID-19 samples, acute and convalescent, were from the United States, Italy and Spain. From T cells, B-cell-depleted T cells, or PBMCs came the material, which was cDNA or gDNA.

TCRdb keeps only in-frame clones here, not all; method: immunoSEQ multiplex PCR. The table records around 45,000 clones, over 70% of them present only once. In germline, CDR1 is MNHEY, CDR2 SVGAGI. The V end was cut by 6 bases, the J end by 7 bases, with 16 bases between. The CDR3 consists of 15 residues. The clonotype originates from an older woman with acute or convalescent COVID-19. The chain recombines TRBV6-5 with TRBJ1-6; a possible D gene is TRBD1 (6 bases). Sequenced sample: peripheral blood. The CDR3 sequence is CASRGQGTSNSPLHF. The CDR3 DNA reads TGTGCCAGCAGGGGACAAGGGACTAGCAATTCACCCCTCCACTTT.